The source of this T cell receptor (beta chain) is a study of blood T cell repertoires in COVID-19. In the study overall: The analysed material was cDNA or gDNA that came from T cells, B-cell-depleted T cells, or PBMCs.

As concerns this clone: The junction departs from germline at one end; a sequencing error may be responsible.

The germline V gene encodes CDR1 MNHEY and CDR2 SVGAGI. This CDR3 comprises 15 residues. This table comes from immunoSEQ multiplex PCR, and its TCRdb copy is limited to in-frame clones, with some not included. The sample gives roughly 300,000 clones, about 86% of which show up once; around 4.4% is in the top ten. Specimen: PBMCs or T cells enriched from blood (not recorded which). V gene TRBV6-5 combines with J gene TRBJ2-3; tentative D call: TRBD1 (6 bases). This TCR was recovered from a woman aged 40 to 49 with acute COVID-19. CDR3 nucleotides: TGTACCAGCAGTATCGGACAGACTAGCACAGATACGCAGTATTTT. This gives the protein CTSSIGQTSTDTQYF.